Listed here is a single T cell receptor (beta chain). The data are from a study of blood T cell repertoires in COVID-19. Everyone who took part was roughly 18 to 90 years old, and they came from fewer than 25 US areas. Symptom resolution, clearance, or two negative PCRs marked donors in Cohort 3 as recovered. CDR1 is MGHDK, CDR2 SYGVNS, per germline. Between the trimmed V and J ends, which lost 6 bases and 7 bases, there was a span of 10 bases. The CDR3 sequence is 11 residues long. Original methodology: Reference gene primer amplification yielded estimated nucleated cell counts. Libraries were prepared by immunoSEQ multiplex PCR; TCRdb keeps only in-frame clonotypes and omits some of them. V, J and clone size are taken as reported in that table, and D and trimming were inferred from the DNA itself. The sample consists of roughly 300,000 clones, 86% of them appearing once.

The source is a man aged 25 to 40 who had recovered from COVID-19. The gene calls are TRBV25-1 and TRBJ2-7; D might be TRBD2 (5 bases). Sequenced material: PBMCs or T cells enriched from blood (not recorded which). CDR3 sequence: CASSRTDEQYF. The CDR3 region has the DNA TGTGCCAGCAGCAGGACTGATGAGCAGTACTTC.